This T cell receptor (beta chain) was sequenced during a study of regulatory T cells in long-lasting Graves disease. This clonotype showed up many times. The antigen is undetermined. V lost 4 bases and J 4 bases, leaving 13 bases between the germline ends. The CDR3 length is 13 residues. CDR1 and CDR2 from the germline V gene are DFQATT and SNEGSKA (reference sequence). Whole-study results and caveats: Public clonotype sharing was higher in persistent than newly diagnosed patients. It was possible that the small sample size reduced accuracy.

Time point specified: persistent/refractory GD, antithyroid drugs over 5 years with positive TRAb. Researchers made the TCR library from RNA that was extracted from PBMCs. Staff took roughly 9.1 milliliters of peripheral blood and put it into EDTA tubes. Building the TCR beta libraries relied on iRepertoire HTBI primers, and CDR3 regions underwent Arm-PCR. TCRdb used MiXCR to reprocess the multiplex PCR reads, holding one entry per CDR3 protein. Here the sample spans approximately 360,000 distinct CDR3 sequences, roughly 24% being singletons. The rearrangement joins TRBV20-1 to TRBJ2-5, with D possibly matching TRBD1 (6 bases). The source of this sequence is a woman aged 40 to 55 with Graves disease. Specimen: peripheral blood mononuclear cells (PBMCs), collected when the disease was refractory, from a patient treated with antithyroid drugs. The CDR3 DNA is TGCAGTGCTACCAGAGAAGGGGGAGAGACCCAGTACTTC. Its protein product is CSATREGGETQYF.